This T cell receptor beta chain was captured by sequencing in a study of patients and donors after allogeneic stem cell transplantation. Using its own MiXCR run on the RT-PCR reads, TCRdb lists one record per CDR3 protein. The table shows about 24,000 distinct CDR3 sequences, with roughly two fifths occurring only once. Trimming pared 4 bases from V and 2 bases from J, leaving 22 bases between. The CDR3 totals 19 residues. The V gene's germline CDR1 is SGDLS and CDR2 YYNGEE. The origin of this receptor is a human donor who was either an allogeneic HSCT recipient or a stem cell or donor lymphocyte infusion donor (not recorded which). It is not recorded whose cells these are; they may come from a transplant donor. The chain recombines TRBV9 with TRBJ1-6; D gene ambiguous. The sample taken for sequencing was blood, either unsorted or a sorted T cell fraction (not recorded which). CDR3 sequence (DNA): TGTGCCAGCAGCTCCCAAGACGGAACGAATCCCGCCTATAATTCACCCCTCCACTTT. It translates to CASSSQDGTNPAYNSPLHF.